This T cell receptor beta chain was obtained from a study of CD8+ T cells in alopecia areata. The V end was cut by 2 bases, the J end by 2 bases, with 10 bases between. The CDR3 consists of 16 residues. Germline CDR1 and CDR2: MNHEY and SVGAGI. Sample treatment: oral pan-JAK inhibitor, 5-10 mg twice daily. In alopecia areata patients, both lesional scalp punch biopsies and peripheral blood were collected. RNA, once extracted, was reverse transcribed into cDNA for use as the sequencing template. Sequencing was performed with immunoSEQ multiplex PCR; in TCRdb, only in-frame clones are kept and a portion is missing. This table has 15,000 to 20,000 clones, around 50% appearing once.

This clonotype was obtained from a human donor with alopecia areata. This chain connects TRBV6-5 to TRBJ2-6; D is undetermined. The material was skin, obtained at week 4, from a patient treated with tofacitinib. CDR3 loop: CASSYIAVAGANVLTF. CDR3 sequence (DNA): TGTGCCAGCAGTTACATCGCAGTGGCTGGGGCCAACGTCCTGACTTTC.